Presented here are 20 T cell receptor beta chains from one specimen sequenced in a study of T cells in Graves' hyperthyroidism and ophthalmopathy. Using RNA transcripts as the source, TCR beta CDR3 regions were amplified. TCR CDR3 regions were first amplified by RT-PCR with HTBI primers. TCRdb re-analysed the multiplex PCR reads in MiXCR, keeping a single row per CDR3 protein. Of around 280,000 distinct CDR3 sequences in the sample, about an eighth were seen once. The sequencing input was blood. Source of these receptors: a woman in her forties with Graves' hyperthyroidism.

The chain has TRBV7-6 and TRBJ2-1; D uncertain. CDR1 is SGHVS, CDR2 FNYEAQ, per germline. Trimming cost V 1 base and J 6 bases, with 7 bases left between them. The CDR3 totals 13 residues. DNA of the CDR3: TGTGCCAGCAGCTTAGTCAAGTTCAATGAGCAGTTCTTC. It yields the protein CASSLVKFNEQFF.

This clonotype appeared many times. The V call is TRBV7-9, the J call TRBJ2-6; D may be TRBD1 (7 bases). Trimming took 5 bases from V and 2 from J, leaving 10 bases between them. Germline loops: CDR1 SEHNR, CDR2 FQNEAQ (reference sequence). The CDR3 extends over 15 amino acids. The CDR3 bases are TGTGCCAGCAGCCTCAGGGGGGCTGGGGCCAACGTCCTGACTTTC. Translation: CASSLRGAGANVLTF.

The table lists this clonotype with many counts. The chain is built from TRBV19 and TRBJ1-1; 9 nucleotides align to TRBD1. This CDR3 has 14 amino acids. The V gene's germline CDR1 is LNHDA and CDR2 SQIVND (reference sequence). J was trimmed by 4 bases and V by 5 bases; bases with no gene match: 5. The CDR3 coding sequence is TGTGCCAGTAGTGAACAGGGGGCGGGCACTGAAGCTTTCTTT. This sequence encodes CASSEQGAGTEAFF.

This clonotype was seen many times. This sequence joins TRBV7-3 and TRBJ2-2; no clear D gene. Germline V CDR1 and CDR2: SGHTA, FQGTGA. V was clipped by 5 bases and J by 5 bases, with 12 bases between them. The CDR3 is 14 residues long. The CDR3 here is CASSPLLGTGELFF. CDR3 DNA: TGTGCCAGCAGCCCCCTCCTTGGGACCGGGGAGCTGTTTTTT.

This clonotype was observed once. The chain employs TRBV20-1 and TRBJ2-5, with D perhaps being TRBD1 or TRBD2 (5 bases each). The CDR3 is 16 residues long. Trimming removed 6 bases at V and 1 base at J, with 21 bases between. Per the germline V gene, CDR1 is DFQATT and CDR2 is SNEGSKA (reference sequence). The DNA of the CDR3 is TGCAGTGCGACGGATCTTCTTCGGGGCGGCCAAGAGACCCAGTACTTC. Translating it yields CSATDLLRGGQETQYF.

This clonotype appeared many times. The CDR3 DNA follows: TGTGCCAGCAGTTTAGCTAGCCTAGGCCAAGAGACCCAGTACTTC. Its translation: CASSLASLGQETQYF. The chain is built from TRBV28 and TRBJ2-5; D is perhaps TRBD2 (5 bases). Germline V CDR1 and CDR2: MDHEN, SYDVKM. V gave up 2 bases and J gave up 1 base, with 11 bases separating them. The CDR3 spans 15 residues.

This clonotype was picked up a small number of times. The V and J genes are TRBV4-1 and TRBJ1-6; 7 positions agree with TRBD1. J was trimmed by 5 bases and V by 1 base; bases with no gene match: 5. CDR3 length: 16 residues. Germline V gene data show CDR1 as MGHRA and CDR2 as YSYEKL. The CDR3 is CASSQGTGANNSPLHF. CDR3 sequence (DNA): TGCGCCAGCAGCCAAGGAACAGGGGCCAATAATTCACCCCTCCACTTT.

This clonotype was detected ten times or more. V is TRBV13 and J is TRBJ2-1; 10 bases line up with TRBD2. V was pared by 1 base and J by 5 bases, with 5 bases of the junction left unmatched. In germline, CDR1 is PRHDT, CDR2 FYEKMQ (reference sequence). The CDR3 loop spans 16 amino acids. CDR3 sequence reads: CASSLVTSGINNEQFF. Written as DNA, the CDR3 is TGTGCCAGCAGCTTAGTAACTAGCGGGATCAACAATGAGCAGTTCTTC.

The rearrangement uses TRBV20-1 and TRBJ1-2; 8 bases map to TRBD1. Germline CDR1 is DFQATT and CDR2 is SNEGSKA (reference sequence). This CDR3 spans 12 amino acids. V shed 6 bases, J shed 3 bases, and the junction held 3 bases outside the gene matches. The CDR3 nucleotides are TGCAGTGCGTCGGACAGGGACTATGGCTACACCTTC. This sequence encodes CSASDRDYGYTF.

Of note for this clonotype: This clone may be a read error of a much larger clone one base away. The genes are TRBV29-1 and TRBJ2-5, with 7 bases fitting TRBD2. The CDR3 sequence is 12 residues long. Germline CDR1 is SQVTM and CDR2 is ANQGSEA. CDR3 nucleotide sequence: TGCAGCCCCCGGGGGGACCAAGAGACCCAGTGCTTC. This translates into CSPRGDQETQCF.

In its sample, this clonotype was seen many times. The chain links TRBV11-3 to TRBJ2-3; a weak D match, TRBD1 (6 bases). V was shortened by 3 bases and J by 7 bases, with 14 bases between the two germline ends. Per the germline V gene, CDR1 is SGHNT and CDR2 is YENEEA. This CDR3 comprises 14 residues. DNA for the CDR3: TGTGCCAGCAGCTTCCAGGGGCGCGCGAATACGCAGTATTTT. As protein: CASSFQGRANTQYF.

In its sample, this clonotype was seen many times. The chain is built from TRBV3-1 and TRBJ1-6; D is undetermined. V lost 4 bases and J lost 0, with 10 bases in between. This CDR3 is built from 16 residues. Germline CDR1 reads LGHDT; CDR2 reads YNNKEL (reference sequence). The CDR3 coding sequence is TGTGCCAGCAGCCGACAATCCAGCTCCTATAATTCACCCCTCCACTTT. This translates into CASSRQSSSYNSPLHF.

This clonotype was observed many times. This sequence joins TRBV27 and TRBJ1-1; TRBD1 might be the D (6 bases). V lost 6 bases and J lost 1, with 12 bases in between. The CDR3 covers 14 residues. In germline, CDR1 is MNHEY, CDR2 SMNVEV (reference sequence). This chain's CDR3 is CASSQQGSNTEAFF. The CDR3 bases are TGTGCCAGCAGCCAACAGGGTTCGAACACTGAAGCTTTCTTT.

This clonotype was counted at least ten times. The CDR3 sequence is CSAPGLTETQYF. In DNA form, the CDR3 reads TGCAGTGCTCCGGGGTTAACGGAGACCCAGTACTTC. The gene calls are TRBV20-1 and TRBJ2-5; D is possibly TRBD2 (5 bases). CDR3 length: 12 residues. Germline CDR1 reads DFQATT; CDR2 reads SNEGSKA (reference sequence). The V gene lost 5 bases and the J gene lost 5 bases, with 12 bases spanning the gap.

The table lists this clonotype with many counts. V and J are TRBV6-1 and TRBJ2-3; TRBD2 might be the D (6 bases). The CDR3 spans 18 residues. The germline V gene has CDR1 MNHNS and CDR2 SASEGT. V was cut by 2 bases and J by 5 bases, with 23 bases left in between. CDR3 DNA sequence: TGTGCCAGCAGTGAACGAGGGGCGAGAGGAGGGAACGGAGATACGCAGTATTTT. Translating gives CASSERGARGGNGDTQYF.

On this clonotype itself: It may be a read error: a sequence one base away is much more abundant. CDR3 residues: CASSALGGFEETQYF. The CDR3 nucleotides are TGTGCCAGCAGCGCACTAGGGGGATTCGAAGAGACCCAGTACTTC. The rearrangement joins TRBV9 to TRBJ2-5; tentatively, D is TRBD1 (6 bases). CDR3 length: 15 residues. Trimming shortened V by 3 bases and J by 3 bases, and 15 bases separated the two germline ends. Germline V gene lookup returns CDR1 SGDLS and CDR2 YYNGEE.

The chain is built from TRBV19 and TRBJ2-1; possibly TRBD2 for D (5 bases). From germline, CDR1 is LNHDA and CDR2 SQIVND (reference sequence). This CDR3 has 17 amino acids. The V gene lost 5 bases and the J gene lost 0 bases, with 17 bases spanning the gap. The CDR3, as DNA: TGTGCCAGTAGTCCCCCCCTACTAGAGGTCTCCTACAATGAGCAGTTCTTC. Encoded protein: CASSPPLLEVSYNEQFF. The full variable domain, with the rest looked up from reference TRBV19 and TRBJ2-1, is DGGITQSPKYLFRKEGQNVTLSCEQNLNHDAMYWYRQDPGQGLRLIYYSQIVNDFQKGDIAEGYSVSREKKESFPLTVTSAQKNPTAFYLCASSPPLLEVSYNEQFFGPGTRLTVL.

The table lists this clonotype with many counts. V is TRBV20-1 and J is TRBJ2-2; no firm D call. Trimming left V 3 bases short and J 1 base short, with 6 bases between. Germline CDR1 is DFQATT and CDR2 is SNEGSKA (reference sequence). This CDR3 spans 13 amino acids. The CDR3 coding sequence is TGCAGTGCTAGTTCCAGGAACACCGGGGAGCTGTTTTTT. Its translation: CSASSRNTGELFF.

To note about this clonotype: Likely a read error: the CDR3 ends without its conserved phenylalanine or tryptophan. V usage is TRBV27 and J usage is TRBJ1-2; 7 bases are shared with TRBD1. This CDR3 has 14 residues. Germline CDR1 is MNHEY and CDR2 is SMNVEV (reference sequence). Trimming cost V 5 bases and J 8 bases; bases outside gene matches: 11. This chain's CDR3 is CASSRQGRLGGYTV. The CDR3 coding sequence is TGTGCCAGCAGTCGACAGGGCCGGTTGGGCGGCTACACCGTC.

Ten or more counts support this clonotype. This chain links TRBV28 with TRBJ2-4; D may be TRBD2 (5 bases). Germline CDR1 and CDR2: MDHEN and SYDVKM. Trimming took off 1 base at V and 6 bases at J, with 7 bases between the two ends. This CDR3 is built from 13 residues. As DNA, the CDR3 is TGTGCCAGCAGTTTATCTGGAGGAAACATTCAGTACTTC. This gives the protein CASSLSGGNIQYF.